The clone carrying this T cell receptor (beta chain) was detected ten times or more. TCRdb called the RT-PCR reads again in MiXCR, with one record for every CDR3 protein. The sample includes approximately 720,000 distinct CDR3 sequences, approximately 14% seen only once; the top ten take 3% to 4.5%. This clonotype originated in a female donor in good health, serving as a healthy control. Input material: memory CD4+ T cells from blood.

The CDR3 bases are TGCAGCGTTGAAGGAGCGGGAGTAACGTCCTACGAGCAGTACTTC. Translated: CSVEGAGVTSYEQYF. The J gene is TRBJ2-7, the V gene TRBV29-1; TRBD2 agrees at 8 bases. The CDR3 has 15 residues. Per the germline V gene, CDR1 is SQVTM and CDR2 is ANQGSEA. J gave up 1 base and V 1 base, and 6 bases lay outside the gene matches.